This T cell receptor beta chain was identified in a study of cytomegalovirus exposure and HLA in healthy donors. Study-wide results and caveats: About 87% or about 30% of the time was how often most TCR beta V segments were productive, according to an earlier analysis. Donor immune exposure was known only as CMV serostatus. Presence/absence analyses supposed approximately even sequencing depth among donors.

The PCR made use of 60 Vbeta and 13 Jbeta primers. The data were produced by immunoSEQ multiplex PCR, yet TCRdb's version contains in-frame clones alone and is incomplete. Here the sample spans 150,000 to 200,000 clones, around 82% being singletons. As for this clone: The antigen is not known.

Trimming pared 6 bases from V and 1 base from J, leaving 10 bases between. This CDR3 spans 13 amino acids. CDR1 and CDR2 (germline): SGDLS, YYNGEE. The source material was PBMCs. This clonotype was sampled from a man younger than 35 in good health and CMV-seronegative. The chain carries TRBV9 and TRBJ1-1; perhaps TRBD1 as D (6 bases). As DNA, the CDR3 is TGTGCCAGCACCGCAGGGGAGAACACTGAAGCTTTCTTT. Amino acids: CASTAGENTEAFF.